This TCR beta chain was documented in a study of shared clonotypes between healthy human individuals. Method: immunoSEQ multiplex PCR; TCRdb's copy keeps in-frame clones and lacks some. The sample lists millions of clones, approximately 92% seen once, with roughly 0.14% in the top ten. The germline gives CDR1 GTSNPN, CDR2 SVGIG (reference sequence). This CDR3 spans 14 amino acids. Germline trimming cut 4 bases from V and 4 bases from J; bases unmatched to any gene: 6. Study results and limitations: A reduction in generation probabilities was seen for non-shared clonotypes relative to those shared by all four donors. The authors expected sequencing depth to affect clonotype sharing among donors.

This clone appeared a single time. Its antigen is unidentified. Material: naive CD4+ T cells sorted from blood. Regarding subset: CD45RA+ positively selected. This sequence was found in a man younger than 35 in good health. This chain connects TRBV30 to TRBJ2-2; 7 positions agree with TRBD1. The CDR3 spells CAWTTGKLTGELFF. The DNA of the CDR3 is TGTGCCTGGACGACAGGGAAACTCACCGGGGAGCTGTTTTTT. Full variable domain (remainder filled in from reference TRBV30 and TRBJ2-2): SQTIHQWPATLVQPVGSPLSLECTVEGTSNPNLYWYRQAAGRGLQLLFYSVGIGQISSEVPQNLSASRPQDRQFILSSKKLLLSDSGFYLCAWTTGKLTGELFFGEGSRLTVL.